The next 21 T cell receptor beta chains were all read from a single sample in a study of cytomegalovirus exposure and HLA in healthy donors listed by TCRdb under 2017. The library was produced with the immunoSEQ multiplex PCR assay. The multiplex PCR relied on a mix of 60 forward primers for TCR Vbeta segments and 13 reverse primers for TCR Jbeta segments. Not all clones reach the TCRdb copy of this immuneACCESS table, which keeps in-frame sequences only. Checked studies attribute under half of the gap to unresolved V genes and leave the rest unexplained. The sample yields 110,000 to 150,000 clones; 75% to 80% were counted once. 3.9% of the sample is held by the ten biggest clonotypes. The sequenced sample was PBMCs. The receptors stem from a male donor in good health and CMV-seronegative.

The chain carries TRBV6-5 and TRBJ1-2, with D unresolved. The germline V gene has CDR1 MNHEY and CDR2 SVGAGI. V lost 7 bases to trimming and J lost 7 bases, with 13 bases between them. The length of the CDR3 is 12 residues. The DNA for the CDR3 is TGTGCCAGCACCCAAACGGGGTTTGGCTACACCTTC. Protein product: CASTQTGFGYTF.

This clone is a singleton in its sample. The rearrangement uses TRBV12-5 and TRBJ2-5, with D unclear. This CDR3 is built from 17 residues. Trimming left V 1 base short and J 1 base short, with 16 bases between. The V gene's germline CDR1 is LGHNT and CDR2 FRNRAP. CDR3 in DNA: TGTGCTAGTGGTTTGGGCCCCATAGAGGCGGTCCAAGAGACCCAGTACTTC. Amino acid sequence: CASGLGPIEAVQETQYF.

This clone was seen a single time. The chain employs TRBV19 and TRBJ2-7, with TRBD1 as a possible D gene (6 bases). The CDR3 loop spans 14 amino acids. Germline V CDR1 and CDR2: LNHDA, SQIVND (reference sequence). The V gene lost 3 bases and the J gene lost 2 bases, with 11 bases spanning the gap. The CDR3: CASSINREAYEQYF. The CDR3 region has the DNA TGTGCCAGTAGTATCAACAGGGAAGCCTACGAGCAGTACTTC.

The chain joins TRBV5-1 to TRBJ2-1; no definite D call. In germline, CDR1 is SGHRS, CDR2 YFSETQ. This CDR3 is built from 18 residues. V lost 4 bases and J 0 bases, leaving 20 bases between the germline ends. The CDR3 DNA reads as TGCGCCAGCAGCCCACGCGGTGCAAGGCCTAACTCCTACAATGAGCAGTTCTTC. It codes for CASSPRGARPNSYNEQFF.

This clone was seen only a few times. The chain recombines TRBV21-1 with TRBJ1-1; the DNA was not used to check the table's D call, TRBD1. TRBV21-1 is marked as a pseudogene. This CDR3 spans 19 amino acids. The CDR3 loop reads CASFKSSSQETPMNTEAFF. DNA for the CDR3: TGTGCCAGCTTCAAATCGTCGTCTCAGGAAACCCCTATGAACACTGAAGCTTTCTTT.

Here the CDR3 reads CASSLENRGAFSGANVLTF. In DNA, the CDR3 is TGCGCCAGCAGCTTGGAGAACAGGGGTGCCTTCTCTGGGGCCAACGTCCTGACTTTC. The chain employs TRBV5-1 and TRBJ2-6; 7 bases fit TRBD1. The junction had 9 bases not matched to a gene; V was cut back by 0 bases and J by 0 bases. The germline V gene has CDR1 SGHRS and CDR2 YFSETQ. CDR3 length: 19 residues.

This clone is a singleton in its sample. The chain uses TRBV5-1 and TRBJ2-3, with 9 bases identical to TRBD1. The CDR3 covers 14 residues. Germline loops: CDR1 SGHRS, CDR2 YFSETQ. Unmatched junction bases numbered 6, after V lost 4 bases and J lost 6 bases. The CDR3 sequence: CASSTGQGMDTQYF. CDR3 sequence (DNA): TGCGCCAGCAGCACGGGACAGGGTATGGATACGCAGTATTTT.

This clone was seen a handful of times. The chain couples TRBV19 to TRBJ1-5, with D unresolved. The V end was cut by 7 bases, the J end by 6 bases, with 13 bases between. Per the germline V gene, CDR1 is LNHDA and CDR2 is SQIVND (reference sequence). The CDR3 sequence is 13 residues long. The CDR3 loop is CASISSEGQPQHF. The CDR3 nucleotides read TGTGCCAGTATAAGTTCGGAGGGTCAGCCCCAGCATTTT.

This clone showed up just a few times. An end of the junction differs from the germline gene, which may be a read error. The gene calls are TRBV7-9 and TRBJ2-2, with D maybe TRBD2 (5 bases). Germline V gene sequence: CDR1 SEHNR, CDR2 FQNEAQ (reference sequence). The CDR3 totals 16 residues. The CDR3 DNA sequence: TGTTCCAGCAGCTTAGATGAGGGCCCGAACACCGGGGAGCTGTTTTTT. It is translated as CSSSLDEGPNTGELFF.

The genes are TRBV6-6 and TRBJ2-5; TRBD1 matches at 7 bases. The CDR3 is made up of 12 amino acids. Germline V gene data show CDR1 as MNHNY and CDR2 as SVGAGI (reference sequence). V lost 6 bases to trimming and J lost 2 bases; unmatched junction nucleotides: 0. The CDR3 sequence is CASSRGQETQYF. Written as DNA, the CDR3 is TGTGCCAGCAGCAGGGGGCAAGAGACCCAGTACTTC.

This clone was observed a handful of times. The chain carries TRBV5-1 and TRBJ2-5, with TRBD2 matching 13 bases. Per germline, CDR1 SGHRS and CDR2 YFSETQ. The CDR3 is 17 residues long. The V gene end was trimmed by 5 bases and the J gene end by 5 bases; junction bases not matched to a gene: 12. CDR3 sequence (DNA): TGCGCCAGCAGTACTACTAGCGGGGGGGCATTATTGGAGACCCAGTACTTC. It yields the protein CASSTTSGGALLETQYF.

Only one count was recorded for this clone. The gene calls are TRBV18 and TRBJ1-5; 7 bases are a match to TRBD1. The CDR3 runs 17 residues. Trimming took 5 bases from V and 4 from J; bases not matched to a gene: 14. The germline V gene encodes CDR1 KGHSH and CDR2 LQKENI. The CDR3 region has the DNA TGTGCCAGCTCATTCTCAGGGGGGCGAGGGGCAAATCAGCCCCAGCATTTT. This sequence encodes CASSFSGGRGANQPQHF.

This clone was found once. The rearrangement joins TRBV6-5 to TRBJ1-3, with TRBD1 identical over 10 bases. This CDR3 spans 15 amino acids. With V trimmed by 6 bases and J by 4 bases, 6 bases remained unmatched. The V gene's germline CDR1 is MNHEY and CDR2 SVGAGI. The chain's CDR3 is CASSPDRGQGNTIYF. The DNA for the CDR3 is TGTGCCAGCAGCCCCGACAGGGGGCAGGGAAACACCATATATTTT.

The V and J genes are TRBV27 and TRBJ2-1; a possible D gene is TRBD2 (6 bases). The germline CDR1 and CDR2 sequences are MNHEY and SMNVEV (reference sequence). V dropped 6 bases and J dropped 5 bases, with 14 bases sitting between them. This CDR3 is 14 amino acids long. CDR3: CASSRDSLNNEQFF. In DNA, the CDR3 is TGTGCCAGCAGCCGGGACTCCCTAAACAATGAGCAGTTCTTC.

CDR3 region: CASSFPQGLNTEAFF. CDR3 DNA: TGTGCCAGCAGCTTTCCACAGGGCCTTAACACTGAAGCTTTCTTT. The rearrangement joins TRBV13 to TRBJ1-1; D is perhaps TRBD1 (6 bases). Germline loops: CDR1 PRHDT, CDR2 FYEKMQ (reference sequence). Trimming removed 3 bases at V and 2 bases at J, with 13 bases between. CDR3 length equals 15 residues.

The CDR3: CASSEGAGNTIYF. The CDR3 region has the DNA TGCGCCAGCAGTGAGGGAGCTGGAAACACCATATATTTT. The rearrangement joins TRBV5-1 to TRBJ1-3, with D unclear. The ends were cut back, 5 bases at V and 2 bases at J, with 8 bases in the middle. CDR3 length equals 13 residues. CDR1 and CDR2 (germline): SGHRS, YFSETQ.

V usage is TRBV5-6 and J usage is TRBJ1-5; D is uncertain. V dropped 1 base and J dropped 0 bases, with 8 bases sitting between them. Germline assignment: CDR1 SGHDT and CDR2 YYEEEE. This CDR3 spans 15 amino acids. The CDR3 nucleotides are TGTGCCAGCAGCTTGCGGGGATCTAGCAATCAGCCCCAGCATTTT. The encoded protein is CASSLRGSSNQPQHF.

V is TRBV11-2 and J is TRBJ2-5; weak D call: TRBD2 (5 bases). This CDR3 is 16 amino acids long. Trimming removed 1 base at V and 5 bases at J, with 17 bases between. In germline, CDR1 is SGHAT, CDR2 FQNNGV. The CDR3 DNA reads as TGTGCCAGCAGCTTAGTAGGCAGACCCTCGGGGGAGACCCAGTACTTC. Encoded protein: CASSLVGRPSGETQYF.

The chain couples TRBV7-9 to TRBJ1-5; unclear D gene. Germline V gives CDR1 SEHNR, CDR2 FQNEAQ (reference sequence). This CDR3 comprises 13 residues. V dropped 6 bases and J dropped 6 bases, with 12 bases sitting between them. CDR3 loop: CASSREAGQPQHF. Here the CDR3 DNA reads TGTGCCAGCAGTCGGGAGGCAGGTCAGCCCCAGCATTTT.

As to this clone: Sequence at one end of the junction differs from germline and may be a read error. The V gene is TRBV2, the J gene TRBJ2-6, with D perhaps matching TRBD1 (5 bases). CDR1 and CDR2 (germline): SNHLY, FYNNEI. The CDR3 length is 15 residues. The CDR3 reads CASRFGASGANGLTF. CDR3 sequence (DNA): TGTGCCAGCAGATTTGGGGCGTCTGGGGCCAACGGCCTGACTTTC.

This chain joins TRBV7-8 and TRBJ2-7; 8 bases align to TRBD2. The trim removed 1 base at V and 4 bases at J, leaving 12 bases unmatched. CDR3 length: 17 amino acids. CDR1 and CDR2 from the germline V gene are SGHVS and FQNEAQ. The chain's CDR3 is CASSLDVRETSGYEQYF. The CDR3 DNA follows: TGTGCCAGCAGCTTAGACGTGAGAGAAACTAGCGGATACGAGCAGTACTTC.